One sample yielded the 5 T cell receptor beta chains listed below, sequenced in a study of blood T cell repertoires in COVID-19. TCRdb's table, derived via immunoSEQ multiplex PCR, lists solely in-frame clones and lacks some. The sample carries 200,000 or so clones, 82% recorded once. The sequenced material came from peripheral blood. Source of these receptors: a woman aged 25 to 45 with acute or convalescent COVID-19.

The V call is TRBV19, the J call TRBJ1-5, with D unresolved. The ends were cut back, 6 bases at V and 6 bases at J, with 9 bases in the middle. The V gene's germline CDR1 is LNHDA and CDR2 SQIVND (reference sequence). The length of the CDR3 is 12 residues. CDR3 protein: CASRRVGQPQHF. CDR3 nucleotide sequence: TGTGCCAGTAGGAGGGTTGGTCAGCCCCAGCATTTT.

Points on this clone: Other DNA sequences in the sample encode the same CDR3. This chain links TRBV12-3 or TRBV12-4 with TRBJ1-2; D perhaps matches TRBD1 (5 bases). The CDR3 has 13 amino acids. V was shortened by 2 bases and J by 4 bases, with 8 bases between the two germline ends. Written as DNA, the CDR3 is TGTGCCAGCAGTTTACAGGGCAGCTATGGCTACACCTTC. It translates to CASSLQGSYGYTF.

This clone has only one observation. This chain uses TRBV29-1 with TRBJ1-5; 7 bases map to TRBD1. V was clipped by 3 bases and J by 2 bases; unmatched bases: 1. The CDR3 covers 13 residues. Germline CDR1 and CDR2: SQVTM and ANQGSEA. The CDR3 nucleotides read TGCAGCGTTGACACAGGGGGCAATCAGCCCCAGCATTTT. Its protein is CSVDTGGNQPQHF.

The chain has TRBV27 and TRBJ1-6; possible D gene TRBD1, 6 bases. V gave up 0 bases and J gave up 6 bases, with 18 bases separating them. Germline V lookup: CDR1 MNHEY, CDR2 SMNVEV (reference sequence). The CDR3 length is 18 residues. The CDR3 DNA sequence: TGTGCCAGCAGTTTATCGTATCGGGGGGCGCATAGTAATTCACCCCTCCACTTT. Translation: CASSLSYRGAHSNSPLHF.

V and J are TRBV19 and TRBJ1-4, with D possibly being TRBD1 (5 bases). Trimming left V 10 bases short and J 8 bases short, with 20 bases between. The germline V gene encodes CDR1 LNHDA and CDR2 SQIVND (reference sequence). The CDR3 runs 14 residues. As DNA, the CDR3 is TGTGCCACCTCAACGGCAGGGATGTTGGAAAAACTGTTTTTT. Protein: CATSTAGMLEKLFF.